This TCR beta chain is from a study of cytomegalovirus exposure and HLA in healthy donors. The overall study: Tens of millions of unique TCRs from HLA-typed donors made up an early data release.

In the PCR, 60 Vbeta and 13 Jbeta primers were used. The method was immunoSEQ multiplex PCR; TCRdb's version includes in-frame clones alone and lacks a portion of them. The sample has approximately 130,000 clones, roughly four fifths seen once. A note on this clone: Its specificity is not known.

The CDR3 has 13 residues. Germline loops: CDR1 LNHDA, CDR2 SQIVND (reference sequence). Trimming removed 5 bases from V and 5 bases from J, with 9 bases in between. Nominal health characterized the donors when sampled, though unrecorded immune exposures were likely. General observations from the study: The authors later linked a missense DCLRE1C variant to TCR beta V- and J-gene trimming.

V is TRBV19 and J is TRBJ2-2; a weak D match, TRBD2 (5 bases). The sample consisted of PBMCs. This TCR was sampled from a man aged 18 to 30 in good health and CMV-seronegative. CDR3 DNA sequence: TGTGCCAGTAGTCGGGATTGGACCGGGGAGCTGTTTTTT. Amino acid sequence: CASSRDWTGELFF. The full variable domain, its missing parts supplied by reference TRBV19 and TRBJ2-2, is DGGITQSPKYLFRKEGQNVTLSCEQNLNHDAMYWYRQDPGQGLRLIYYSQIVNDFQKGDIAEGYSVSREKKESFPLTVTSAQKNPTAFYLCASSRDWTGELFFGEGSRLTVL.